These 25 T cell receptor beta chains were sequenced from one sample in a study of blood T cell repertoires in COVID-19 (dated by TCRdb to 2020 to 2021). Library prep was done by the immunoSEQ multiplex PCR assay. TCRdb mirrors the immuneACCESS table, restricted to in-frame sequences. Some clones are absent from its copies; in checked studies, under half trace to an unresolved V gene, and the reason for the others is unknown. This sample gives 350,000 to 400,000 clones in total; approximately 87% of them show up just once. The ten largest account for around 0.91% of the sample. Specimen: PBMCs or T cells enriched from blood (not recorded which). These receptor sequences come from a woman in her 30s with acute COVID-19.

This chain links TRBV4-3 with TRBJ1-6, with unresolved D. Germline lookup yields CDR1 LGHNA and CDR2 YSLEER. V shed 1 base and J shed 7 bases, with 11 bases lying between them. This CDR3 comprises 15 residues. CDR3 loop: CASSQAPDKNSPLHF. CDR3 DNA: TGCGCCAGCAGCCAAGCGCCAGATAAGAATTCACCCCTCCACTTT.

The CDR3 region has the DNA TGTGCCAGCAGCTTAGCGGCCGCGGGGTTGGAGACCCAGTACTTC. The encoded protein is CASSLAAAGLETQYF. The chain couples TRBV7-2 to TRBJ2-5; TRBD2 is a possible D gene (6 bases). V was pared by 0 bases and J by 5 bases, with 13 bases between. Germline CDR1 SGHTA, CDR2 FQGNSA. There are 15 residues in the CDR3. Full variable domain (remainder filled in from reference TRBV7-2 and TRBJ2-5): GAGVSQSPSNKVTEKGKDVELRCDPISGHTALYWYRQSLGQGLEFLIYFQGNSAPDKSGLPSDRFSAERTGGSVSTLTIQRTQQEDSAVYLCASSLAAAGLETQYFGPGTRLLVL.

The rearrangement links TRBV9 to TRBJ1-2; no definite D call. Trimming shortened V by 7 bases and J by 0 bases, and 4 bases separated the two germline ends. The CDR3 totals 11 residues. Germline loops: CDR1 SGDLS, CDR2 YYNGEE. CDR3 region: CASSSNYGYTF. DNA of the CDR3: TGTGCCAGCTCGTCTAACTATGGCTACACCTTC.

The chain is built from TRBV6-5 and TRBJ2-7, with D possibly TRBD1 on 6 matching bases. The germline gives CDR1 MNHEY, CDR2 SVGAGI. This CDR3 spans 13 amino acids. The V end lost 6 bases, the J end lost 3 bases, and 12 bases lay between the germline ends. CDR3 nucleotides: TGTGCCAGCAGGGGATCGGACAGCTACGAGCAGTACTTC. Translation gives CASRGSDSYEQYF.

This chain joins TRBV6-6 and TRBJ1-1; no clear D gene. V dropped 2 bases and J dropped 5 bases, with 9 bases sitting between them. The germline gives CDR1 MNHNY, CDR2 SVGAGI (reference sequence). The CDR3 sequence is 13 residues long. The CDR3 sequence is CASSYERRTEAFF. In nucleotides, the CDR3 is TGTGCCAGCAGTTACGAGCGGAGAACTGAAGCTTTCTTT.

The rearrangement links TRBV11-3 to TRBJ1-2; no firm D call. With 6 bases removed from V and 5 bases from J, the gap between germline ends came to 10 bases. CDR1 is SGHNT, CDR2 YENEEA, per germline. This CDR3 region has 12 residues. The CDR3 here is CASSFRGYGYTF. Here the CDR3 DNA reads TGTGCCAGCAGTTTTCGGGGTTATGGCTACACCTTC.

This sequence joins TRBV6-2 or TRBV6-3 and TRBJ2-1; TRBD2 might be the D (6 bases). This CDR3 is 16 amino acids long. The V and J ends lost 4 bases and 6 bases respectively, with 19 bases between them. The germline gives CDR1 MNHEY, CDR2 SVGEGT. CDR3 DNA sequence: TGTGCCAGCAGTTCTCGTTTCGAGGGAGGAGGCAATGAGCAGTTCTTC. It translates to CASSSRFEGGGNEQFF.

CDR3 amino acids: CASSQATGTDMNTEAFF. As DNA, the CDR3 is TGCGCCAGCAGTCAGGCTACCGGGACAGACATGAACACTGAAGCTTTCTTT. V and J are TRBV23-1 and TRBJ1-1; 7 bases fit TRBD1. TRBV23-1 is an ORF; its function is uncertain. The CDR3 has 17 residues. The ends lost 3 bases at V and 0 bases at J; junction bases unmatched: 10.

V gene TRBV7-3 combines with J gene TRBJ2-1; 9 bases line up with TRBD1. V was clipped by 3 bases and J by 4 bases; unmatched bases: 4. Germline values: CDR1 SGHTA, CDR2 FQGTGA. The CDR3 sequence is 15 residues long. The CDR3 here is CASSFGQGRYNEQFF. The CDR3 nucleotides are TGTGCCAGCAGCTTCGGACAGGGGAGATACAATGAGCAGTTCTTC.

The chain carries TRBV19 and TRBJ1-1; unclear D gene. The germline V gene has CDR1 LNHDA and CDR2 SQIVND (reference sequence). Deletions cut 5 bases from V and 4 bases from J, with 11 bases between. The CDR3 runs to 13 residues. The CDR3 loop is CASSWSEVTEAFF. The CDR3 region has the DNA TGTGCCAGTAGTTGGTCTGAGGTCACTGAAGCTTTCTTT.

This chain links TRBV11-2 with TRBJ1-6; D not resolved. V was trimmed by 5 bases and J by 8 bases, leaving 16 bases between them. The CDR3 runs 15 residues. The germline gives CDR1 SGHAT, CDR2 FQNNGV. The CDR3 DNA follows: TGTGCCAGCAGCCCCGACGGGTTAAGGTATTCACCCCTCCACTTT. Translating gives CASSPDGLRYSPLHF.

This clone was counted only a few times. The gene calls are TRBV27 and TRBJ2-7; TRBD2 might be the D (7 bases). The germline CDR1 and CDR2 sequences are MNHEY and SMNVEV (reference sequence). V lost 3 bases to trimming and J lost 7 bases, with 19 bases between them. The CDR3 is 15 amino acids. CDR3 bases: TGTGCCAGCAGTTTGACAGGTCCCCACGGGAGGGAGCAGTACTTC. This codes for CASSLTGPHGREQYF.

The J gene is TRBJ1-2, the V gene TRBV18; the match to TRBD1 covers 7 bases. The V segment lost 5 bases and the J segment 5 bases; nucleotides outside the gene matches: 8. The CDR3 runs 14 residues. Germline-derived CDR1 and CDR2 are KGHSH and LQKENI. In DNA form, the CDR3 reads TGTGCCAGCTCATCGCAGGGGGATACATATGGCTACACCTTC. Encoded protein: CASSSQGDTYGYTF.

The V gene is TRBV7-9, the J gene TRBJ1-2; D is possibly TRBD1 (5 bases). CDR1 is SEHNR, CDR2 FQNEAQ, per germline (reference sequence). The V gene lost 5 bases and the J gene lost 8 bases, with 18 bases spanning the gap. The CDR3 totals 14 residues. This CDR3 is CASSLLGLLSGYTF. In nucleotides, the CDR3 is TGTGCCAGCAGCCTCCTGGGGCTTCTATCCGGCTACACCTTC.

The chain has TRBV10-2 and TRBJ1-1; weak D call: TRBD1 (6 bases). Deletions cut 6 bases from V and 0 bases from J, with 14 bases between. The germline V gene encodes CDR1 WSHSY and CDR2 SAAADI. This CDR3 spans 15 amino acids. CDR3 loop: CASRGGGYVNTEAFF. DNA of the CDR3: TGCGCCAGCAGAGGGGGGGGATACGTGAACACTGAAGCTTTCTTT.

The rearrangement joins TRBV3-1 (or the pseudogene TRBV3-2) to TRBJ1-5; no definite D call. The CDR3 length is 13 residues. Germline V gene lookup returns CDR1 LGHDT and CDR2 YNNKEL (reference sequence). The germline V and J ends were trimmed by 3 bases and 3 bases, with 6 bases remaining between them. Here the CDR3 reads CASSHAYNQPQHF. DNA for the CDR3: TGTGCCAGCAGCCACGCCTACAATCAGCCCCAGCATTTT.

The V gene is TRBV14, the J gene TRBJ2-1, with D possibly being TRBD2 (6 bases). V dropped 0 bases and J dropped 5 bases, with 14 bases sitting between them. The CDR3 spans 16 residues. Germline V gives CDR1 SGHDN, CDR2 FVKESK. The CDR3 here is CASSQEIQRTNNEQFF. The CDR3 DNA reads TGTGCCAGCAGCCAAGAAATCCAGCGGACTAACAATGAGCAGTTCTTC.

The CDR3 DNA is TGTGCCAGCAGTAAGGGAGGGCCCGGGGAGCTGTTTTTT. This sequence encodes CASSKGGPGELFF. J is TRBJ2-2 and V is TRBV12-3 or TRBV12-4, with 7 bases aligning to TRBD2. V was clipped by 5 bases and J by 6 bases; unmatched bases: 3. CDR3 size: 13 residues.

This clone was seen a handful of times. Other DNA sequences within the sample encode an identical CDR3. The chain couples TRBV18 to TRBJ1-5; TRBD1 matches 8 bases. The CDR3 length is 15 residues. V lost 3 bases and J lost 4; bases outside the gene matches: 5. Germline lookup yields CDR1 KGHSH and CDR2 LQKENI. In nucleotides, the CDR3 is TGTGCCAGCTCACCCCCGGGACAGGCTAATCAGCCCCAGCATTTT. Protein sequence: CASSPPGQANQPQHF.

V usage is TRBV6-5 and J usage is TRBJ2-2; D gene ambiguous. The CDR3 is made up of 12 amino acids. Trimming took 1 base from V and 7 from J, leaving 4 bases between them. Per germline, CDR1 MNHEY and CDR2 SVGAGI. The CDR3 nucleotides are TGTGCCAGCAGTTACTTCGGCGGGGAGCTGTTTTTT. It translates to CASSYFGGELFF.

The V gene is TRBV19, the J gene TRBJ2-1; the match to TRBD2 covers 10 bases. Unmatched junction bases numbered 7, after V lost 0 bases and J lost 5 bases. The length of the CDR3 is 17 residues. The V gene's germline CDR1 is LNHDA and CDR2 SQIVND (reference sequence). The DNA of the CDR3 is TGTGCCAGTAGTATAGATGGAGCGGGGGGGCCAGACAATGAGCAGTTCTTC. Translated: CASSIDGAGGPDNEQFF. Complete variable domain (other parts from reference TRBV19 and TRBJ2-1): DGGITQSPKYLFRKEGQNVTLSCEQNLNHDAMYWYRQDPGQGLRLIYYSQIVNDFQKGDIAEGYSVSREKKESFPLTVTSAQKNPTAFYLCASSIDGAGGPDNEQFFGPGTRLTVL.

The V gene is TRBV6-5, the J gene TRBJ1-1; maybe TRBD1 (6 bases). CDR1 and CDR2 from the germline V gene are MNHEY and SVGAGI. The V end lost 6 bases, the J end lost 1 base, and 15 bases lay between the germline ends. The CDR3 is made up of 15 amino acids. The CDR3 is CASSPAGARNTEAFF. The CDR3 region has the DNA TGTGCCAGCAGCCCGGCAGGGGCTCGGAACACTGAAGCTTTCTTT.

V is TRBV2 and J is TRBJ1-4; 7 nucleotides match TRBD1. The CDR3 extends over 14 amino acids. Germline values: CDR1 SNHLY, CDR2 FYNNEI. The ends lost 5 bases at V and 5 bases at J; junction bases unmatched: 5. CDR3 in amino acids: CASSLTGQNEKLFF. As DNA, the CDR3 is TGTGCCAGCAGTTTAACGGGACAGAATGAAAAACTGTTTTTT.

The rearrangement joins TRBV30 to TRBJ1-2; TRBD1 might be the D (6 bases). This CDR3 has 13 amino acids. V lost 0 bases, J lost 8 bases, and 13 bases lay in between. Germline values: CDR1 GTSNPN, CDR2 SVGIG (reference sequence). CDR3: CAWSVAGASGYTF. In DNA, the CDR3 is TGTGCCTGGAGTGTGGCAGGGGCGTCCGGCTACACCTTC.

The chain combines TRBV30 with TRBJ2-3; D may be TRBD1 (5 bases). Germline-derived CDR1 and CDR2 are GTSNPN and SVGIG (reference sequence). V dropped 0 bases and J dropped 0 bases, with 10 bases sitting between them. The CDR3 consists of 15 residues. CDR3 amino acids: CAWSVPDISTDTQYF. CDR3 sequence (DNA): TGTGCCTGGAGTGTCCCGGACATTAGCACAGATACGCAGTATTTT.